This T cell receptor (beta chain) was recovered during a study of monozygotic twins with inflammatory bowel disease (dated by TCRdb to between 2018 and 2020). Regarding the study in general: A total of 28 monozygotic twin pairs were included in the full study, comprising nine German pairs (four IBD-concordant, five IBD-discordant) and 19 IBD-discordant Danish pairs. The search for disease-associated traits relied mainly on comparing, within discordant pairs, IBD patients with their genetically identical healthy co-twins. Each individual had, on average, about 151 000 unique TCRalpha sequences and 181 000 unique TCRbeta sequences available for analysis.

Receptors were amplified or captured by 5' RACE. The input for every TCR library was 3,500 to 4,500 ng of total RNA. cDNA was synthesized with SMARTScribe reverse transcriptase in eight separate reactions per sample. Unique molecular identifiers containing a 6-nucleotide sample barcode were introduced through template switching during cDNA synthesis. Amplification of TCRalpha and TCRbeta cDNA involved two nested PCRs of 16 and 9 cycles, and each PCR was followed by bead purification. Before amplification, the cDNA was treated with uracil DNA-glycosylase and purified using the QIAquick PCR purification kit. The second PCR was the step at which Illumina TruSeq-compatible adapters and sample-specific barcodes were added. TapeStation and Qubit were used to check library quality and concentration, and approximately 5.5 ng of each library went into the pool. Sequencing of pooled libraries was carried out on an Illumina HiSeq2500 single-index Rapid Run using 2 x 100 bp reads and custom sequencing primers. Per the source publication's procedure: MiGEC version 1.2.6 was used for UMI-based consensus assembly to correct PCR and sequencing errors. MiXCR version 2.1.1 was used for V(D)J alignment, clonotype assembly and CDR3 extraction. To normalise gene usage, clonotype sharing and MAIT/NKT TCR abundance, the top 1000, 10 000 and 20 000 clonotypes in each sample were analysed. After downsampling to 27 000 UMIs, diversity was calculated as the inverse Simpson index using the vegan R package. Paired Mann-Whitney U tests were applied to discordant twin pairs, and Benjamini-Hochberg correction was used for multiple testing. The reads, reprocessed by TCRdb, yield one row per CDR3 protein sequence and no DNA. The V and J calls and clone size are TCRdb's, not the authors'. The table for this sample records about 160,000 distinct CDR3 sequences. 2% to 3% of the sample is taken by the ten largest.

Broad study findings and their caveats: Compared with healthy twins, IBD patients shared fewer clonotypes with other individuals, and the difference was most pronounced in patients with signs of disease activity. The analysis was unable to tell apart different T cell subtypes. The results gave no support for a single strong signal or clonotype linked to IBD. Repertoire similarity did not differ between concordant and discordant twins, which could be due to limited statistical power. Differing immunosuppressive treatments among patients may have added background noise and inter-individual variability to the repertoires. IBD patients had lower TCRbeta repertoire diversity, measured by the inverse Simpson index, than their healthy co-twins.

The CDR3 contains 16 residues, cysteine and phenylalanine counted. No DNA is listed. CDR1 and CDR2, looked up from the germline V gene, are MDHEN and SYDVKM. A roughly 2.5 ml peripheral blood sample was drawn into PAXgene tubes per donor and stored at -80°C. Total RNA was isolated from whole blood with the PAXgene blood miRNA kit on an automated QIAcube, without T cell sorting. Peripheral blood from monozygotic twin pairs concordant or discordant for inflammatory bowel disease was subjected to deep TCRalpha and TCRbeta repertoire profiling with unique molecular barcoding. Smoking habits were recorded for all twin pairs, and individuals were classified as current, former or never smokers. About this clonotype itself: The antigen it binds to is not known.

The source material was blood. The sequence was collected from a human donor with ulcerative colitis or Crohn's disease, or a healthy co-twin of an affected twin (not recorded which). The chain is encoded by TRBV28 joined to TRBJ2-3; TCRdb lists TRBD1, though no DNA is available to test this call. The CDR3 here reads CASSFFFGDRMDTQYF.